Below, 16 T cell receptor beta chains from the same sample are listed, as sequenced in a study of cytomegalovirus exposure and HLA in healthy donors (dated by TCRdb to about 2017). Library construction relied on the immunoSEQ multiplex PCR assay. The multiplex PCR relied on a mix of 60 forward primers for TCR Vbeta segments and 13 reverse primers for TCR Jbeta segments. TCRdb re-hosts the immuneACCESS table, in-frame sequences only. Its copies lack some clones; in the studies checked, an unresolved V gene accounts for under half of them, and the cause for the rest is not known. This sample is represented by 150,000 to 200,000 clones; 65% to 85% of them were singletons. The ten largest clones represent 7% to 7.5% of the sample. What was sequenced was PBMCs. The receptor source for this set is a man in his forties or fifties in good health and CMV-seropositive.

The chain recombines TRBV19 with TRBJ1-1, with a weak D call TRBD1 (6 bases). Looked up from germline, CDR1 is LNHDA and CDR2 is SQIVND (reference sequence). The germline V and J ends were trimmed by 8 bases and 7 bases, with 14 bases remaining between them. The CDR3 consists of 12 residues. CDR3 nucleotide sequence: TGTGCCAGTGGAAACAGGGACCGTGAAGCTTTCTTT. Translating gives CASGNRDREAFF.

This clone was counted only a few times. This chain uses TRBV5-6 with TRBJ1-4; TRBD1 matches at 7 bases. The CDR3 totals 14 residues. The germline V gene encodes CDR1 SGHDT and CDR2 YYEEEE. Losses at the gene ends were 3 bases for V and 3 bases for J; bases not matched to a gene: 2. Here the CDR3 DNA reads TGTGCCAGCAGCTCCACAGGGGCTAATGAAAAACTGTTTTTT. It yields the protein CASSSTGANEKLFF. Using reference TRBV5-6 and TRBJ1-4 for the parts outside the CDR3, the full variable domain is DAGVTQSPTHLIKTRGQQVTLRCSPKSGHDTVSWYQQALGQGPQFIFQYYEEEERQRGNFPDRFSGHQFPNYSSELNVNALLLGDSALYLCASSSTGANEKLFFGSGTQLSVL.

The V call is TRBV30, the J call TRBJ2-5; a possible D gene is TRBD2 (6 bases). The V and J ends lost 8 bases and 1 base respectively, with 14 bases between them. This CDR3 is built from 13 residues. Germline V gene lookup returns CDR1 GTSNPN and CDR2 SVGIG (reference sequence). CDR3 loop: CARAGEVQETQYF. The CDR3 DNA sequence: TGTGCCCGGGCCGGGGAGGTCCAAGAGACCCAGTACTTC.

The chain has TRBV10-3 and TRBJ1-2; 10 nucleotides match TRBD1. The V segment lost 6 bases and the J segment 4 bases; nucleotides outside the gene matches: 8. This CDR3 comprises 15 residues. The germline V gene encodes CDR1 ENHRY and CDR2 SYGVKD. Here the CDR3 reads CAIRGTGEPVYGYTF. In nucleotides, the CDR3 is TGTGCCATCAGAGGGACAGGGGAGCCGGTCTATGGCTACACCTTC.

This chain connects TRBV11-1 to TRBJ1-1; 12 bases fit TRBD1. CDR1 is SGHAT, CDR2 FQDESV, per germline (reference sequence). This CDR3 comprises 16 residues. J gave up 0 bases and V 4 bases, and 3 bases lay outside the gene matches. CDR3: CASSSGTGGLNTEAFF. In DNA, the CDR3 is TGTGCCAGCAGCTCCGGGACAGGGGGCTTGAACACTGAAGCTTTCTTT.

J is TRBJ2-3 and V is TRBV7-9; unclear D gene. CDR1 is SEHNR and CDR2 is FQNEAQ in the germline V gene (reference sequence). CDR3 size: 14 residues. V lost 4 bases, J lost 4 bases, and 12 bases lay in between. The CDR3 DNA is TGTGCCAGCAGCTCACGTGCCGGGTCAGATACGCAGTATTTT. This sequence encodes CASSSRAGSDTQYF.

CDR3 loop: CASSSSGWETQYF. The CDR3 DNA reads TGTGCCAGCAGTTCGTCAGGGTGGGAGACCCAGTACTTC. The chain couples TRBV6-5 to TRBJ2-5; possibly TRBD1 for D (5 bases). Germline V gene data show CDR1 as MNHEY and CDR2 as SVGAGI. V was trimmed by 4 bases and J by 5 bases, leaving 11 bases between them. This CDR3 spans 13 amino acids.

Only a few counts were recorded for this clone. The rearrangement links TRBV13 to TRBJ1-1; 12 bases map to TRBD1. CDR1 and CDR2 (germline): PRHDT, FYEKMQ (reference sequence). Trimming cost V 5 bases and J 5 bases; bases outside gene matches: 6. The CDR3 is 15 amino acids. The CDR3 sequence: CASSPGQGARTEAFF. The CDR3 DNA reads TGTGCCAGCAGCCCGGGACAGGGGGCGAGGACTGAAGCTTTCTTT.

This chain links TRBV18 with TRBJ1-1; D not resolved. This CDR3 has 14 amino acids. V lost 3 bases to trimming and J lost 0 bases, with 8 bases between them. The germline V gene has CDR1 KGHSH and CDR2 LQKENI. The CDR3 reads CASSPYSMNTEAFF. CDR3 bases: TGTGCCAGCTCACCTTACTCTATGAACACTGAAGCTTTCTTT.

The chain combines TRBV19 with TRBJ2-5; D perhaps matches TRBD1 (5 bases). Trimming pared 1 base from V and 1 base from J, leaving 7 bases between. Germline CDR1 LNHDA, CDR2 SQIVND (reference sequence). The CDR3 extends over 14 amino acids. CDR3 sequence reads: CASSIGQFQETQYF. The CDR3 DNA reads TGTGCCAGTAGTATAGGACAGTTCCAAGAGACCCAGTACTTC.

The rearrangement links TRBV27 to TRBJ2-6; D might be TRBD1 (5 bases). Germline CDR1 MNHEY, CDR2 SMNVEV (reference sequence). This CDR3 contains 15 residues. V was pared by 4 bases and J by 0 bases, with 7 bases between. The CDR3 is CASSSDISGANVLTF. The CDR3 DNA sequence: TGTGCCAGCAGTTCGGACATCTCTGGGGCCAACGTCCTGACTTTC.

This chain uses TRBV7-3 with TRBJ2-7; D is perhaps TRBD2 (6 bases). CDR3 length: 14 amino acids. The germline V gene encodes CDR1 SGHTA and CDR2 FQGTGA. Trimming stripped 1 base from V and 6 bases from J, with 13 bases between. The CDR3 sequence: CASSLRGRDSEQYF. DNA of the CDR3: TGTGCCAGCAGCTTAAGGGGCAGGGACTCCGAGCAGTACTTC.

The rearrangement uses TRBV7-3 and TRBJ2-1, with D perhaps matching TRBD2 (6 bases). The germline V and J ends were trimmed by 0 bases and 9 bases, with 12 bases remaining between them. CDR3 size: 14 residues. Germline V gene data show CDR1 as SGHTA and CDR2 as FQGTGA. The CDR3 protein is CASSLTGGTSEQFF. The CDR3 coding sequence is TGTGCCAGCAGCTTAACGGGCGGGACCTCTGAGCAGTTCTTC.

V usage is TRBV6-5 and J usage is TRBJ1-1; D unresolved. The CDR3 covers 13 residues. V gave up 0 bases and J gave up 11 bases, with 13 bases separating them. Germline V gene data show CDR1 as MNHEY and CDR2 as SVGAGI. CDR3 DNA sequence: TGTGCCAGCAGTTACTCGAGGCGGGATGGTGCTTTCTTT. Translated, it gives CASSYSRRDGAFF.

In its sample, this clone was seen a few times. The germline gene is not matched at one end of the junction; a read error may be the cause. This sequence joins TRBV20-1 and TRBJ1-4; no clear D gene. CDR3 length: 11 amino acids. Germline loops: CDR1 DFQATT, CDR2 SNEGSKA (reference sequence). CDR3 sequence: CSARDESRAIF. The CDR3 nucleotides are TGCAGTGCTAGAGATGAATCGAGGGCGATTTTT.

This clone has just a few counts. V is TRBV4-2 and J is TRBJ1-3; tentative D call: TRBD1 (6 bases). The V gene lost 0 bases and the J gene lost 4 bases, with 13 bases spanning the gap. Germline CDR1 reads LGHNA; CDR2 reads YNFKEQ. The CDR3 covers 16 residues. CDR3 bases: TGTGCCAGCAGCCAAGACCCCAGGGGATTCGGAAACACCATATATTTT. Translating it yields CASSQDPRGFGNTIYF.